The 21 T cell receptor beta chains presented below share a single source sample, sequenced in a study of T cells in Graves' hyperthyroidism and ophthalmopathy. Regions amplified from RNA transcripts were the TCR beta CDR3 regions. HTBI primers were used for first-round RT-PCR of the TCR CDR3. TCRdb re-analysed the multiplex PCR reads in MiXCR, keeping a single row per CDR3 protein. The table has 96,000 or so distinct CDR3 sequences, just over 50% seen once. What was sequenced was blood. These receptors came from a middle-aged woman with Graves' hyperthyroidism.

With regard to this clonotype: A much larger clone is a single base away; this may be a read error. This chain links TRBV5-1 with TRBJ1-1, with D unresolved. CDR1 is SGHRS and CDR2 is YFSETQ in the germline V gene. CDR3 length: 15 residues. The germline V and J ends were trimmed by 0 bases and 4 bases, with 13 bases remaining between them. The CDR3 DNA is TGCGCCAGCAGCTTGGGCGCCCCTCCAGGCACTGAAGCTTTCTTT. It is translated as CASSLGAPPGTEAFF.

V usage is TRBV20-1 and J usage is TRBJ1-1, with a tentative D call TRBD1 (6 bases). Germline V lookup: CDR1 DFQATT, CDR2 SNEGSKA (reference sequence). CDR3 length equals 13 residues. Between the trimmed V and J ends, which lost 3 bases and 8 bases, there was a span of 16 bases. The CDR3 bases are TGCAGTGCTAGGGCAGGGGCCGCTGGGGAAGCTTTCTTT. Protein product: CSARAGAAGEAFF.

This clonotype was counted a few times. The chain links TRBV12-3 or TRBV12-4 to TRBJ1-6, with 7 bases aligning to TRBD1. This CDR3 has 14 amino acids. Trimming took 7 bases from V and 9 from J; bases not matched to a gene: 9. CDR3 nucleotides: TGTGCCAGCAAACTGACAGGGATGGGTTCACCCCTCCACTTT. This sequence encodes CASKLTGMGSPLHF.

This clonotype was seen many times. The rearrangement uses TRBV7-6 and TRBJ2-5; 10 bases agree with TRBD2. Trimming at V came to 5 bases and at J to 2 bases, leaving 14 bases not matched to a gene. Germline lookup yields CDR1 SGHVS and CDR2 FNYEAQ. CDR3 length: 18 amino acids. DNA of the CDR3: TGTGCCAGCAGCCAACCCTGGTGGCTAGCGGGAGCTCAAGAGACCCAGTACTTC. Its translation is CASSQPWWLAGAQETQYF. Looking up the rest from reference TRBV7-6 and TRBJ2-5 gives the full variable domain: GAGVSQSPRYKVTKRGQDVALRCDPISGHVSLYWYRQALGQGPEFLTYFNYEAQQDKSGLPNDRFSAERPEGSISTLTIQRTEQRDSAMYRCASSQPWWLAGAQETQYFGPGTRLLVL.

The sample holds many counts of this clonotype. The V gene is TRBV5-1, the J gene TRBJ2-3; D is unresolved. Germline V gives CDR1 SGHRS, CDR2 YFSETQ. The CDR3 sequence is 15 residues long. The V gene lost 4 bases and the J gene lost 1 base, with 13 bases spanning the gap. The CDR3 DNA sequence: TGCGCCAGCAGCACGCAGGATTCCGGCACAGATACGCAGTATTTT. It translates to CASSTQDSGTDTQYF.

V and J are TRBV9 and TRBJ1-2; TRBD1 agrees at 12 bases. This CDR3 comprises 15 residues. Germline V CDR1 and CDR2: SGDLS, YYNGEE. The V and J ends lost 2 bases and 5 bases, in that order; junction bases with no gene match: 4. CDR3 in amino acids: CASSVGQGAGYGYTF. CDR3 DNA: TGTGCCAGCAGCGTGGGACAGGGGGCTGGGTATGGCTACACCTTC.

The J gene is TRBJ1-1, the V gene TRBV29-1; 8 positions agree with TRBD1. CDR1 SQVTM and CDR2 ANQGSEA come from the germline V gene. The trim removed 5 bases at V and 3 bases at J, leaving 8 bases unmatched. The CDR3 sequence is 14 residues long. CDR3 bases: TGCAGCGTTAGCAGGGGGCGCGGGGACACTGAAGCTTTCTTT. Translated, it gives CSVSRGRGDTEAFF. Full variable domain (outside the CDR3, taken from reference TRBV29-1 and TRBJ1-1): SAVISQKPSRDICQRGTSLTIQCQVDSQVTMMFWYRQQPGQSLTLIATANQGSEATYESGFVIDKFPISRPNLTFSTLTVSNMSPEDSSIYLCSVSRGRGDTEAFFGQGTRLTVV.

This clonotype was observed at least ten times. V gene TRBV7-2 combines with J gene TRBJ1-6; no firm D call. V was shortened by 1 base and J by 9 bases, with 7 bases between the two germline ends. Per the germline V gene, CDR1 is SGHTA and CDR2 is FQGNSA. There are 13 residues in the CDR3. CDR3 sequence reads: CASSLGGSSPLHF. The CDR3 nucleotides read TGTGCCAGCAGCTTAGGAGGGAGTTCACCCCTCCACTTT.

The chain carries TRBV7-3 and TRBJ2-7; TRBD2 aligns across 7 bases. The CDR3 is 12 residues long. Looked up from germline, CDR1 is SGHTA and CDR2 is FQGTGA. J lost 6 bases, V lost 6 bases, and 5 bases had no gene match. CDR3 sequence reads: CASRGGRAEQYF. The CDR3 DNA is TGTGCCAGCAGGGGGGGGAGGGCCGAGCAGTACTTC.

The chain combines TRBV29-1 with TRBJ1-2; 10 bases agree with TRBD1. Per the germline V gene, CDR1 is SQVTM and CDR2 is ANQGSEA. Unmatched junction bases numbered 4, after V lost 7 bases and J lost 8 bases. The CDR3 sequence is 11 residues long. The CDR3 nucleotides read TGCAGCGGGGGACAGGGGAAAGGCTACACCTTC. It encodes CSGGQGKGYTF.

This clonotype was recorded once. V and J are TRBV10-3 and TRBJ2-5; the D gene is possibly TRBD1 (6 bases). The CDR3 contains 16 residues. V lost 2 bases to trimming and J lost 4 bases, with 17 bases between them. Germline V CDR1 and CDR2: ENHRY, SYGVKD. The CDR3 nucleotides read TGTGCCATCAGTGAGGGCTTTCAGGGGCGGGTAGAGACCCAGTACTTC. Translated: CAISEGFQGRVETQYF.

The gene calls are TRBV2 and TRBJ1-4; possible D gene TRBD1, 6 bases. The CDR3 spans 15 residues. The germline gives CDR1 SNHLY, CDR2 FYNNEI. V gave up 6 bases and J gave up 8 bases, with 19 bases separating them. The CDR3 loop reads CASRPRGHGEEKLFF. CDR3 nucleotide sequence: TGTGCCAGCAGACCTCGGGGGCACGGGGAGGAAAAACTGTTTTTT. The full variable domain, its missing parts supplied by reference TRBV2 and TRBJ1-4, is EPEVTQTPSHQVTQMGQEVILRCVPISNHLYFYWYRQILGQKVEFLVSFYNNEISEKSEIFDDQFSVERPDGSNFTLKIRSTKLEDSAMYFCASRPRGHGEEKLFFGSGTQLSVL.

Concerning this clonotype: Being one base from a much bigger clone, this may be a read error. The CDR3 end shows no conserved phenylalanine or tryptophan, and so a read error is likely. The rearrangement links TRBV5-1 to TRBJ1-2; TRBD1 is a possible D gene (5 bases). The CDR3 totals 15 residues. Trimming took off 0 bases at V and 5 bases at J, with 14 bases between the two ends. Looked up from germline, CDR1 is SGHRS and CDR2 is YFSETQ. The CDR3 nucleotides read TGCGCCAGCAGCTTGGCCACCGGGGGGGGATATGGCTACACCTCC. The encoded protein is CASSLATGGGYGYTS.

This clonotype was seen a handful of times. J is TRBJ1-6 and V is TRBV9; 9 bases line up with TRBD1. V lost 7 bases to trimming and J lost 6 bases; unmatched junction nucleotides: 11. The CDR3 has 16 residues. CDR1 is SGDLS and CDR2 is YYNGEE in the germline V gene. DNA for the CDR3: TGTGCCAGCTCCCTGAGTGCGACAGGGGGTAATTCACCCCTCCACTTT. Translation: CASSLSATGGNSPLHF.

The genes are TRBV5-1 and TRBJ2-5; D could derive from TRBD1 or TRBD2 (5 bases each). CDR3 size: 14 residues. Trimming left V 3 bases short and J 2 bases short, with 11 bases between. Germline CDR1 and CDR2: SGHRS and YFSETQ. CDR3 region: CASSSGTSQETQYF. In nucleotides, the CDR3 is TGCGCCAGCAGCTCCGGGACCTCACAAGAGACCCAGTACTTC. The full variable domain, rest sourced from reference TRBV5-1 and TRBJ2-5, is KAGVTQTPRYLIKTRGQQVTLSCSPISGHRSVSWYQQTPGQGLQFLFEYFSETQRNKGNFPGRFSGRQFSNSRSEMNVSTLELGDSALYLCASSSGTSQETQYFGPGTRLLVL.

CDR3 nucleotide sequence: TGTGCCAGCAGTCCCTCGTGGGGGCAGGAAAAACTGTTTTTT. It yields the protein CASSPSWGQEKLFF. The gene calls are TRBV12-3 or TRBV12-4 and TRBJ1-4, with D perhaps matching TRBD1 (6 bases). Between the trimmed V and J ends, which lost 5 bases and 8 bases, there was a span of 15 bases. There are 14 residues in the CDR3.

The chain recombines TRBV7-3 with TRBJ2-3, with D perhaps matching TRBD1 (5 bases). The CDR3 is 13 amino acids. Germline V CDR1 and CDR2: SGHTA, FQGTGA. Trimming cost V 5 bases and J 5 bases, with 11 bases left between them. CDR3 in amino acids: CASSVGAGDTQYF. The CDR3 nucleotides are TGTGCCAGCAGCGTAGGGGCCGGAGATACGCAGTATTTT. The whole variable domain, filled in from reference TRBV7-3 and TRBJ2-3, reads GAGVSQTPSNKVTEKGKYVELRCDPISGHTALYWYRQSLGQGPEFLIYFQGTGAADDSGLPNDRFFAVRPEGSVSTLKIQRTERGDSAVYLCASSVGAGDTQYFGPGTRLTVL.

This clonotype was seen only a few times. The chain links TRBV11-2 to TRBJ2-2; TRBD2 might be the D (7 bases). V was cut by 7 bases and J by 3 bases, with 12 bases left in between. Germline values: CDR1 SGHAT, CDR2 FQNNGV. The length of the CDR3 is 14 residues. The CDR3 nucleotides are TGTGCCAGCACAAGGGGGGGCTACACCGGGGAGCTGTTTTTT. It translates to CASTRGGYTGELFF.

The chain employs TRBV7-2 and TRBJ1-2; 9 bases are shared with TRBD1. V lost 6 bases, J lost 8 bases, and 4 bases stayed unmatched. The CDR3 has 12 residues. Germline values: CDR1 SGHTA, CDR2 FQGNSA. The CDR3 nucleotides read TGTGCCAGCAGTAACGGACAGGGGGGCTACACCTTC. Residues: CASSNGQGGYTF.

This clonotype has ten or more counts. CDR3 nucleotides: TGTGCCAGCAGCGTAGCGTTAGGGAAGGATGAAAAACTGTTTTTT. The encoded protein is CASSVALGKDEKLFF. J is TRBJ1-4 and V is TRBV9; D gene uncertain. CDR1 SGDLS and CDR2 YYNGEE come from the germline V gene. The CDR3 loop spans 15 amino acids. Trimming pared 0 bases from V and 6 bases from J, leaving 12 bases between.

CDR3 DNA sequence: TGCGCCAGCAGCCCAGGACAGGGGGCCCTTGCTGAAGCTTTCTTT. Translated, it gives CASSPGQGALAEAFF. The chain is built from TRBV5-1 and TRBJ1-1; 11 bases map to TRBD1. CDR1 and CDR2 (germline): SGHRS, YFSETQ. The CDR3 is 15 amino acids. Losses at the gene ends were 4 bases for V and 6 bases for J; bases not matched to a gene: 8. The full variable domain, completed using reference TRBV5-1 and TRBJ1-1, is KAGVTQTPRYLIKTRGQQVTLSCSPISGHRSVSWYQQTPGQGLQFLFEYFSETQRNKGNFPGRFSGRQFSNSRSEMNVSTLELGDSALYLCASSPGQGALAEAFFGQGTRLTVV.